The 20 T cell receptor beta chains below come from one sample, sequenced in a study of T cells in women clearing cervical HPV infection. Only in-frame clones appear in the TCRdb table, and some are missing; sequencing was by immunoSEQ multiplex PCR. Its listing shows 25,000 to 35,000 clones. The sequenced sample consisted of blood buffy coat. The source is a woman aged 18 to 75 with a cervical HPV16 infection that either progressed to CIN3+ or cleared (not recorded which).

CDR3 region: CASSAAAGVGADTQYF. The CDR3 DNA, read in part, is TGTGCCAGCAGTGCAGCGGCGGGGGTGGGGGCAGATACG. The chain carries TRBV6-1 and TRBJ2-3; 7 bases agree with TRBD2. Read data end 3 residues before the CDR3 end; the end is taken from the germline J gene. Germline trimming cut 4 bases from V and 4 bases from J; bases unmatched to any gene: 11. CDR3 size: 16 residues. In germline, CDR1 is MNHNS, CDR2 SASEGT.

Concerning this clone itself: The read halts 3 residues ahead of the CDR3 end, with the missing end drawn from the germline J gene. V is TRBV5-1 and J is TRBJ1-2; TRBD1 matches at 9 bases. V dropped 3 bases and J dropped 6; count of bases not matched to a gene: 9. This CDR3 is built from 15 residues. The germline gives CDR1 SGHRS, CDR2 YFSETQ. The CDR3 reads CASSWGDRELDGYTF. CDR3 DNA, as far as it was read: TGCGCCAGCAGCTGGGGGGACAGGGAATTAGATGGC.

With respect to this clone: The CDR3 end lies 3 residues beyond the end of the read and is filled in from the germline J gene. The chain has TRBV11-2 and TRBJ1-4; no firm D call. V lost 3 bases and J lost 10, with 18 bases in between. Germline V gene data show CDR1 as SGHAT and CDR2 as FQNNGV. The CDR3 spans 15 residues. Partial CDR3 DNA: TGTGCCAGCAGCTTCCTTCTACCCCCCCCAGGAAAA. Encoded protein: CASSFLLPPPGK. The entire CDR3 sequence reads CASSFLLPPPGKLFF. The full variable domain, its missing parts supplied by reference TRBV11-2 and TRBJ1-4, is EAGVAQSPRYKIIEKRQSVAFWCNPISGHATLYWYQQILGQGPKLLIQFQNNGVVDDSQLPKDRFSAERLKGVDSTLKIQPAKLEDSAVYLCASSFLLPPPGKLFFGSGTQLSVL.

In regard to this clone: The read ends 3 residues early relative to the CDR3; the germline J gene fills the gap. The chain links TRBV7-9 to TRBJ1-2; TRBD1 might be the D (5 bases). V dropped 4 bases and J dropped 0 bases, with 12 bases sitting between them. CDR1 is SEHNR, CDR2 FQNEAQ, per germline (reference sequence). This CDR3 is 15 amino acids long. The CDR3 bases that were read are TGTGCCAGCAGCTCATCCGGGACTGCTAACTATGGC. This codes for CASSSSGTANYG. The full CDR3 is CASSSSGTANYGYTF.

In the case of this clone: The missing CDR3 end, 3 residues past where the read stops, is filled in from the germline J gene. J is TRBJ1-1 and V is TRBV29-1; maybe TRBD1 (5 bases). V was shortened by 7 bases and J by 6 bases, with 21 bases between the two germline ends. The CDR3 length is 14 residues. Germline values: CDR1 SQVTM, CDR2 ANQGSEA. CDR3 bases read: TGCAGCGCCGAATTCCCGGGGGGGGTCGCTGAA. It yields the protein CSAEFPGGVAE. The complete CDR3 reads CSAEFPGGVAEAFF.

Points on this clone: The observed sequence ends 3 residues before the CDR3 terminus, with the missing tail filled in from the germline J gene. The V call is TRBV30, the J call TRBJ2-5, with D maybe TRBD2 (5 bases). The CDR3 loop spans 19 amino acids. Looked up from germline, CDR1 is GTSNPN and CDR2 is SVGIG (reference sequence). Deletions cut 2 bases from V and 5 bases from J, with 30 bases between. CDR3 sequence: CAWSPLSQHGEPLGETQYF. The DNA read from the CDR3 is TGTGCCTGGAGTCCTCTCTCCCAACACGGGGAACCTCTGGGGGAGACC.

As for this clone: The read terminates 3 residues before the CDR3 end, so the remaining end is supplied by the germline J gene. This sequence joins TRBV30 and TRBJ2-5, with D possibly TRBD2 on 5 matching bases. This CDR3 is 13 amino acids long. V lost 2 bases to trimming and J lost 5 bases, with 12 bases between them. The germline CDR1 and CDR2 sequences are GTSNPN and SVGIG (reference sequence). The CDR3 is CAWSRGHLETQYF. CDR3 DNA (partial): TGTGCCTGGAGTCGAGGGCATTTGGAGACC. Full variable domain (outside the CDR3, taken from reference TRBV30 and TRBJ2-5): SQTIHQWPATLVQPVGSPLSLECTVEGTSNPNLYWYRQAAGRGLQLLFYSVGIGQISSEVPQNLSASRPQDRQFILSSKKLLLSDSGFYLCAWSRGHLETQYFGPGTRLLVL.

Notes on this clone: The CDR3 is cut off 3 residues early in the read; its end comes from the germline J gene. The chain employs TRBV7-2 and TRBJ1-5, with D maybe TRBD1 (6 bases). CDR1 is SGHTA and CDR2 is FQGNSA in the germline V gene. The CDR3 length is 15 residues. V was pared by 2 bases and J by 1 base, with 9 bases between. The CDR3 here is CASSLFGTSNQPQHF. The CDR3 bases that were read are TGTGCCAGCAGCTTATTTGGGACAAGCAATCAGCCC. Together with reference TRBV7-2 and TRBJ1-5, the CDR3 gives the full variable domain: GAGVSQSPSNKVTEKGKDVELRCDPISGHTALYWYRQSLGQGLEFLIYFQGNSAPDKSGLPSDRFSAERTGGSVSTLTIQRTQQEDSAVYLCASSLFGTSNQPQHFGDGTRLSIL.

Worth noting for this clone: From the germline J gene comes the end of the CDR3, since the read stops 3 residues before it. The rearrangement links TRBV4-1 to TRBJ2-7; perhaps TRBD1 as D (5 bases). CDR1 MGHRA and CDR2 YSYEKL come from the germline V gene. This CDR3 spans 18 amino acids. V was clipped by 1 base and J by 2 bases, with 21 bases between them. The sequenced CDR3 bases are TGCGCCAGCAGCCAAGGTCCCCAGACAGCTGTCCAACCCTACGAG. Translation: CASSQGPQTAVQPYE. The CDR3 in its entirety is CASSQGPQTAVQPYEQYF.

For this clone: From the germline J gene comes the end of the CDR3, since the read stops 3 residues before it. The chain combines TRBV6-2 or TRBV6-3 with TRBJ2-1, with TRBD2 matching over 8 bases. The CDR3 is 16 amino acids. Germline V gene lookup returns CDR1 MNHEY and CDR2 SVGEGT. The trim removed 0 bases at V and 8 bases at J, leaving 9 bases unmatched. CDR3 sequence reads: CASSYSMGGGIDEQFF. The part of the CDR3 DNA that was read is TGTGCCAGCAGTTACTCGATGGGCGGGGGGATCGATGAG.

With respect to this clone: The read comes to an end 3 residues before the CDR3 does, leaving the germline J gene to fill in the end. This rearrangement joins TRBV7-2 to TRBJ1-2; possible D gene TRBD1, 6 bases. CDR3 length: 15 residues. The V gene's germline CDR1 is SGHTA and CDR2 FQGNSA. CDR3 sequence: CASSQHRTVFVGYTF. Incomplete CDR3 DNA: TGTGCCAGCAGCCAACACCGGACAGTTTTTGTAGGC.

This clone counts as medium-sized by frequency. The CDR3 end falls 3 residues outside the read, so it is completed with the germline J gene. The same CDR3 is also encoded by other DNA sequences in this sample. The rearrangement joins TRBV7-9 to TRBJ1-2; a possible D gene is TRBD1 (6 bases). Trimming removed 5 bases at V and 4 bases at J, with 11 bases between. The CDR3 sequence is 13 residues long. Germline CDR1 is SEHNR and CDR2 is FQNEAQ (reference sequence). The CDR3 protein is CASSPAGAYGYTF. CDR3 DNA (partial): TGTGCCAGCAGCCCCGCAGGGGCCTATGGC.

Comment on this clone: The CDR3 end is not reached by the read, which stops 3 residues before it; the germline J gene fills it in. V and J are TRBV20-1 and TRBJ2-2, with TRBD2 identical over 9 bases. Trimming cost V 6 bases and J 3 bases; bases outside gene matches: 11. CDR1 is DFQATT, CDR2 SNEGSKA, per germline (reference sequence). The CDR3 covers 16 residues. CDR3 bases read: TGCAGTGCCCCTCGCGGGATAGCGGGAGACACCGGGGAG. Translated, it gives CSAPRGIAGDTGE. In full, the CDR3 reads CSAPRGIAGDTGELFF.

On this clone itself: The DNA ends 3 residues before the CDR3 does, and the rest of the CDR3 is filled in from the germline J gene. This chain uses TRBV20-1 with TRBJ2-5; TRBD1 matches at 8 bases. The CDR3 spans 16 residues. Trimming removed 0 bases from V and 5 bases from J; junction bases left unmatched: 11. Per germline, CDR1 DFQATT and CDR2 SNEGSKA (reference sequence). CDR3 loop: CSARDPPGGRRETQYF. The part of the CDR3 DNA that was read is TGCAGTGCTAGAGATCCTCCAGGGGGCAGGCGGGAGACC.

A note on this clone: The missing CDR3 end, 3 residues past where the read stops, is filled in from the germline J gene. The genes are TRBV7-2 and TRBJ2-1; 9 nucleotides agree with TRBD2. Trimming took 6 bases from V and 8 from J; bases not matched to a gene: 11. The germline CDR1 and CDR2 sequences are SGHTA and FQGNSA. The CDR3 runs 15 residues. CDR3 bases read: TGTGCCAGCAGAATCGGCAGCGGGGGGACGGATGAG. It yields the protein CASRIGSGGTDE. The complete CDR3 sequence is CASRIGSGGTDEQFF.

As regards this clone: The missing CDR3 end, 3 residues past where the read stops, is filled in from the germline J gene. The J gene is TRBJ2-1, the V gene TRBV30; D ambiguous. V dropped 2 bases and J dropped 4 bases, with 9 bases sitting between them. The CDR3 covers 13 residues. The germline CDR1 and CDR2 sequences are GTSNPN and SVGIG (reference sequence). CDR3 bases read: TGTGCCTGGAGTTCAGGATTTTACAATGAG. Translating it yields CAWSSGFYNE. The entire CDR3 protein is CAWSSGFYNEQFF.

As regards this clone: The read halts 3 residues ahead of the CDR3 end, with the missing end drawn from the germline J gene. This chain links TRBV19 with TRBJ2-2, with 13 bases that match TRBD2. Germline V CDR1 and CDR2: LNHDA, SQIVND (reference sequence). This CDR3 region has 17 residues. Trimming cost V 6 bases and J 5 bases; bases outside gene matches: 9. The chain's CDR3 is CASSLRTSGSLTGELFF. The sequenced part of the CDR3 DNA is TGTGCCAGTAGCCTGAGGACTAGCGGGAGCTTGACCGGGGAG.

Notes on this clone: The read ends 3 residues shy of where the CDR3 ends; the end is completed using the germline J gene. V gene TRBV11-1 combines with J gene TRBJ2-2, with TRBD2 as a possible D gene (6 bases). V was trimmed by 2 bases and J by 7 bases, leaving 14 bases between them. The CDR3 extends over 15 amino acids. CDR1 and CDR2 from the germline V gene are SGHAT and FQDESV (reference sequence). CDR3: CASSLRSGSGGELFF. The DNA read from the CDR3 is TGTGCCAGCAGCTTACGTAGCGGTTCCGGCGGGGAG. Looking up the rest from reference TRBV11-1 and TRBJ2-2 gives the full variable domain: EAEVAQSPRYKITEKSQAVAFWCDPISGHATLYWYRQILGQGPELLVQFQDESVVDDSQLPKDRFSAERLKGVDSTLKIQPAELGDSAMYLCASSLRSGSGGELFFGEGSRLTVL.

As to this clone: The read terminates 3 residues ahead of where the CDR3 ends, so the germline J gene completes it. This sequence joins TRBV20-1 and TRBJ1-1, with 9 nucleotides matching TRBD1. The germline V gene has CDR1 DFQATT and CDR2 SNEGSKA (reference sequence). After removal of 6 bases from V and 3 bases from J, the junction contained 2 bases not matched to a gene. The CDR3 loop spans 12 amino acids. The CDR3 DNA, read in part, is TGCAGTGCAAGACAGGGGGACACTGAA. It yields the protein CSARQGDTE. The full-length CDR3 reads as CSARQGDTEAFF.

Turning to this clone: The read ends 3 residues early relative to the CDR3; the germline J gene fills the gap. The chain has TRBV20-1 and TRBJ2-1; possibly TRBD2 for D (5 bases). The CDR3 length is 10 residues. In germline, CDR1 is DFQATT, CDR2 SNEGSKA (reference sequence). The V and J ends lost 7 bases and 6 bases respectively, with 7 bases between them. Incomplete CDR3 DNA: TGCAGTGTAGCGCCCAATGAG. Its translation: CSVAPNE. Given in full, the CDR3 is CSVAPNEQFF.